These 28 T cell receptor beta chains originate from one sample sequenced in a study of blood T cells in healthy people across ages (dated by TCRdb to 2015 to 2017). Library prep was done by 5' RACE. This sample was sequenced with an Illumina HiSeq 2500. The second PCR ran for about 7 to 11 cycles and used a J-beta primer mix along with a sample-barcoded 5' primer. The public reads were quality trimmed at Q25 with fastp and then assembled into clones with MiXCR by TCRdb, keeping productive beta chains. Entries that share a CDR3 protein sequence are merged under the most common genes and DNA. In this sample the table shows about 730,000 distinct CDR3 sequences, approximately 39% of which occur a single time. Clones ranked in the top ten supply around 20% of the sample. The sample taken for sequencing was blood. The receptors originated from an older woman in good health.

The V call is TRBV5-1, the J call TRBJ2-2; no firm D call. Trimming shortened V by 0 bases and J by 5 bases, and 20 bases separated the two germline ends. The CDR3 spans 18 residues. Germline CDR1 and CDR2: SGHRS and YFSETQ. This CDR3 reads CASSLVVEPVAGTGELFF. For the CDR3, the DNA is TGCGCCAGCAGCTTGGTGGTAGAACCAGTAGCCGGGACCGGGGAGCTGTTTTTT.

This chain connects TRBV5-1 to TRBJ2-3, with D tentatively TRBD1 (6 bases). This CDR3 has 16 amino acids. CDR1 and CDR2 from the germline V gene are SGHRS and YFSETQ. Trimming took off 3 bases at V and 0 bases at J, with 14 bases between the two ends. CDR3 DNA sequence: TGCGCCAGCAGCTCGATGGGGACAACTAGCACAGATACGCAGTATTTT. It translates to CASSSMGTTSTDTQYF.

The V and J genes are TRBV4-3 and TRBJ1-5, with TRBD1 identical over 7 bases. Germline loops: CDR1 LGHNA, CDR2 YSLEER. V was clipped by 4 bases and J by 4 bases; unmatched bases: 7. The CDR3 has 15 amino acids. The DNA of the CDR3 is TGCGCCAGCAGCCGATCGACAGGGTCAAATCAGCCCCAGCATTTT. Amino acid sequence: CASSRSTGSNQPQHF.

This clonotype was seen more than once but under ten times. The chain has TRBV27 and TRBJ1-1; D is ambiguous. Trimming removed 6 bases at V and 1 base at J, with 12 bases between. This CDR3 region has 14 residues. Germline V gives CDR1 MNHEY, CDR2 SMNVEV (reference sequence). The CDR3 sequence: CASRNIGKNTEAFF. The CDR3 DNA sequence: TGTGCCAGCAGGAATATAGGAAAGAACACTGAAGCTTTCTTT.

The V and J genes are TRBV4-1 and TRBJ2-5, with a tentative D call TRBD1 (5 bases). The J call is doubtful: the DNA matches TRBJ2-7 better. This CDR3 spans 13 amino acids. Germline CDR1 is MGHRA and CDR2 is YSYEKL. CDR3 coding DNA: TGCGCCAGCAGCCATACGACAGACTACGAGCAGTACTTC. Protein product: CASSHTTDYEQYF.

CDR3 sequence (DNA): TGTGCCAGCAGTTATATCCAAGGGGGTGAGCAGTTCTTC. As protein: CASSYIQGGEQFF. This chain uses TRBV6-2 or TRBV6-3 with TRBJ2-1; D possibly corresponds to TRBD1 (6 bases). Trimming removed 3 bases from V and 9 bases from J, with 12 bases in between. The CDR3 has 13 amino acids. Germline CDR1 and CDR2: MNHEY and SVGEGT.

The CDR3 sequence: CSARDLSGGSSSYNEQFF. The DNA for the CDR3 is TGCAGTGCTAGAGATCTCTCCGGGGGGTCGAGCTCCTACAATGAGCAGTTCTTC. The rearrangement joins TRBV20-1 to TRBJ2-1; 7 positions match TRBD2. After removal of 0 bases from V and 0 bases from J, the junction contained 11 bases not matched to a gene. Germline values: CDR1 DFQATT, CDR2 SNEGSKA (reference sequence). The CDR3 loop spans 18 amino acids.

This clonotype was recorded at least ten times. The chain carries TRBV29-1 and TRBJ1-2, with D perhaps TRBD1 (5 bases). V was trimmed by 2 bases and J by 6 bases, leaving 10 bases between them. Germline values: CDR1 SQVTM, CDR2 ANQGSEA. The CDR3 sequence is 12 residues long. The CDR3 region has the DNA TGCAGCGTTGAAAGGGGAGGTCATGGCTACACCTTC. It is translated as CSVERGGHGYTF.

This clonotype was found once. Germline and junction disagree at one end, which may indicate a read error. The chain is built from TRBV20-1 and TRBJ2-5; TRBD1 or TRBD2 may be the D gene (5 bases each). The CDR3 has 15 residues. Per germline, CDR1 DFQATT and CDR2 SNEGSKA (reference sequence). The CDR3 is CSASGFEGTQETQHF. The CDR3, as DNA: TGCAGTGCTTCGGGGTTCGAGGGGACGCAAGAGACCCAGCACTTC.

The chain employs TRBV5-1 and TRBJ2-5, with TRBD1 matching 9 bases. Looked up from germline, CDR1 is SGHRS and CDR2 is YFSETQ. V trimming: 6 bases; J trimming: 5 bases; junction bases outside the gene matches: 14. The CDR3 runs to 16 residues. The CDR3 sequence is CASMPGTGNSGETQYF. Here the CDR3 DNA reads TGCGCCAGCATGCCCGGGACAGGGAACTCGGGGGAGACCCAGTACTTC. Drawing the rest from reference TRBV5-1 and TRBJ2-5, the complete variable domain is KAGVTQTPRYLIKTRGQQVTLSCSPISGHRSVSWYQQTPGQGLQFLFEYFSETQRNKGNFPGRFSGRQFSNSRSEMNVSTLELGDSALYLCASMPGTGNSGETQYFGPGTRLLVL.

The J gene is TRBJ2-1, the V gene TRBV20-1; perhaps D is TRBD1 or TRBD2 (5 bases each). Germline V gene lookup returns CDR1 DFQATT and CDR2 SNEGSKA (reference sequence). This CDR3 region has 16 residues. Deletions cut 1 base from V and 8 bases from J, with 21 bases between. The CDR3 DNA reads as TGCAGTGCTAGAGCCGTCGGGGCAGACCTTTATGATGAGCAGTTCTTC. Translation gives CSARAVGADLYDEQFF.

This clonotype has more than one count but fewer than ten. The genes are TRBV20-1 and TRBJ2-3; D unclear. The CDR3 loop spans 14 amino acids. Germline CDR1 and CDR2: DFQATT and SNEGSKA (reference sequence). V dropped 6 bases and J dropped 4 bases, with 17 bases sitting between them. The CDR3 spells CSAAQSPGADTQYF. The DNA for the CDR3 is TGCAGTGCGGCACAGTCTCCGGGCGCAGATACGCAGTATTTT.

This clonotype has only a few counts. The rearrangement links TRBV25-1 to TRBJ2-5; TRBD2 might be the D (6 bases). V was cut by 0 bases and J by 5 bases, with 10 bases left in between. Germline loops: CDR1 MGHDK, CDR2 SYGVNS. The CDR3 is made up of 14 amino acids. Here the CDR3 DNA reads TGTGCCAGCAGTGAATATGGAGGGTCGGAGACCCAGTACTTC. It encodes CASSEYGGSETQYF.

In its sample, this clonotype was seen a few times. V usage is TRBV10-3 and J usage is TRBJ2-5; D might be TRBD1 (5 bases). Germline values: CDR1 ENHRY, CDR2 SYGVKD. This CDR3 has 14 residues. V lost 10 bases to trimming and J lost 1 base, with 16 bases between them. Here the CDR3 reads CATGGTGRQETQYF. The DNA of the CDR3 is TGTGCCACCGGTGGAACAGGACGCCAAGAGACCCAGTACTTC.

This sequence joins TRBV7-6 and TRBJ2-1; D is perhaps TRBD2 (5 bases). The length of the CDR3 is 15 residues. CDR1 SGHVS and CDR2 FNYEAQ come from the germline V gene. Trimming removed 3 bases at V and 5 bases at J, with 14 bases between. The CDR3 DNA follows: TGTGCCAGCAGCTTGGTTAGCAAGGGAGACAATGAGCAGTTCTTC. Protein: CASSLVSKGDNEQFF.

V is TRBV12-3 or TRBV12-4 and J is TRBJ2-1; perhaps TRBD2 as D (5 bases). V dropped 8 bases and J dropped 3 bases, with 11 bases sitting between them. The CDR3 spans 13 residues. The DNA of the CDR3 is TGTGCCAGCTACGAGGGAGTCTACAATGAGCAGTTCTTC. Amino acids: CASYEGVYNEQFF.

This clonotype has only a few counts. The V and J genes are TRBV5-1 and TRBJ2-7, with 7 positions matching TRBD2. The CDR3 covers 15 residues. V trimming: 2 bases; J trimming: 4 bases; junction bases outside the gene matches: 9. Germline V gives CDR1 SGHRS, CDR2 YFSETQ. The CDR3: CASSFEVGEGYEQYF. CDR3 DNA sequence: TGCGCCAGCAGCTTTGAGGTCGGGGAGGGGTACGAGCAGTACTTC.

The chain is built from TRBV5-1 and TRBJ1-2; 9 nucleotides match TRBD1. This CDR3 region has 14 residues. The V and J ends lost 4 bases and 7 bases, in that order; junction bases with no gene match: 8. Germline V gene lookup returns CDR1 SGHRS and CDR2 YFSETQ. CDR3: CASSVDTGGVGYTF. The CDR3, as DNA: TGCGCCAGCAGCGTGGATACAGGGGGCGTTGGCTACACCTTC. Together with reference TRBV5-1 and TRBJ1-2, the CDR3 gives the full variable domain: KAGVTQTPRYLIKTRGQQVTLSCSPISGHRSVSWYQQTPGQGLQFLFEYFSETQRNKGNFPGRFSGRQFSNSRSEMNVSTLELGDSALYLCASSVDTGGVGYTFGSGTRLTVV.

The chain uses TRBV20-1 and TRBJ2-7; TRBD2 matches at 7 bases. The J call may be incorrect, as the DNA end agrees better with TRBJ2-5. The CDR3 totals 14 residues. The germline CDR1 and CDR2 sequences are DFQATT and SNEGSKA (reference sequence). In nucleotides, the CDR3 is TGCAGTGTTCCCCTCCGGGGGGTAGGAGAGACCCAGTACTTC. Amino acid sequence: CSVPLRGVGETQYF.

The chain combines TRBV28 with TRBJ2-7; either TRBD1 or TRBD2 may fit D (6 bases each). Germline CDR1 MDHEN, CDR2 SYDVKM. V shed 3 bases and J shed 6 bases, with 27 bases lying between them. The CDR3 loop spans 18 amino acids. In DNA, the CDR3 is TGTGCCAGCAGTTTTGGTCCCTCATCCCGGGGGCAGTTGGCCGAGCAGTACTTC. This encodes CASSFGPSSRGQLAEQYF.

This clonotype was seen more than once but under ten times. This rearrangement joins TRBV29-1 to TRBJ2-3; D is possibly TRBD1 or TRBD2 (5 bases each). Germline CDR1 is SQVTM and CDR2 is ANQGSEA. Trimming shortened V by 0 bases and J by 2 bases, and 15 bases separated the two germline ends. The CDR3 runs to 16 residues. CDR3 in amino acids: CSVEEGFEGPTDTQYF. The CDR3 DNA is TGCAGCGTTGAAGAGGGCTTCGAGGGGCCCACAGATACGCAGTATTTT.

The rearrangement links TRBV20-1 to TRBJ1-5; D may be TRBD1 (6 bases). The V end was cut by 6 bases, the J end by 1 base, with 13 bases between. The CDR3 extends over 14 amino acids. Looked up from germline, CDR1 is DFQATT and CDR2 is SNEGSKA (reference sequence). The CDR3 DNA sequence: TGCAGTGCCCTCGGGGGGGCGAGCAATCAGCCCCAGCATTTT. It specifies CSALGGASNQPQHF.

The chain employs TRBV2 and TRBJ2-1, with no clear D. The CDR3 is 15 residues long. Germline CDR1 SNHLY, CDR2 FYNNEI. V lost 10 bases, J lost 7 bases, and 23 bases lay in between. The CDR3, as DNA: TGTGCCACCAGAGCCGACTTAGCCAGTCTAAATGAGCAGTTCTTC. Its protein is CATRADLASLNEQFF.

This chain links TRBV4-1 with TRBJ1-2; D unresolved. Germline lookup yields CDR1 MGHRA and CDR2 YSYEKL. V dropped 0 bases and J dropped 4 bases, with 9 bases sitting between them. This CDR3 spans 14 amino acids. As DNA, the CDR3 is TGCGCCAGCAGCCAAGATACCTTCATCTATGGCTACACCTTC. This codes for CASSQDTFIYGYTF.

The V and J genes are TRBV6-2 or TRBV6-3 and TRBJ2-2; D unclear. The germline V gene has CDR1 MNHEY and CDR2 SVGEGT. The germline V and J ends were trimmed by 2 bases and 0 bases, with 10 bases remaining between them. This CDR3 has 16 amino acids. The CDR3 region is CASSYDRSPNTGELFF. The CDR3 coding sequence is TGTGCCAGCAGTTACGATAGGAGTCCGAACACCGGGGAGCTGTTTTTT.

J is TRBJ2-3 and V is TRBV6-1; 9 bases line up with TRBD2. The CDR3 spans 18 residues. CDR1 is MNHNS and CDR2 is SASEGT in the germline V gene. V dropped 4 bases and J dropped 1; count of bases not matched to a gene: 12. This CDR3 reads CASSARGVASGGTDTQYF. The CDR3 region has the DNA TGTGCCAGCAGTGCCCGGGGGGTGGCTAGCGGGGGCACAGATACGCAGTATTTT.

The V call is TRBV28, the J call TRBJ2-1; 9 nucleotides match TRBD2. CDR1 is MDHEN, CDR2 SYDVKM, per germline. The CDR3 is made up of 19 amino acids. Losses at the gene ends were 6 bases for V and 0 bases for J; bases not matched to a gene: 15. The DNA for the CDR3 is TGTGCCAGCAGACCCCCCGGGGCTAGCGGGACTCTCTCCTACAATGAGCAGTTCTTC. It is translated as CASRPPGASGTLSYNEQFF.

This clonotype has just a few counts. V and J are TRBV20-1 and TRBJ2-6, with a tentative D call TRBD2 (6 bases). V lost 6 bases and J 0 bases, leaving 15 bases between the germline ends. This CDR3 region has 16 residues. The germline V gene encodes CDR1 DFQATT and CDR2 SNEGSKA (reference sequence). The chain's CDR3 is CSANGRGFSGANVLTF. The CDR3 coding sequence is TGCAGTGCCAATGGGCGGGGATTCTCTGGGGCCAACGTCCTGACTTTC.